The clone carrying this TCR beta chain was counted a few times. Its antigen is unknown. These data come from a study of human T cells and chemical hapten exposure. Study-wide background: Per-sample TCR yield variation was attributed mainly to small pooled library volume differences.

The library attached unique molecular identifiers to individual cDNA molecules. In the authors' workflow: Samples held a median of around 92,000 TCRs, range roughly 20,000–690,600. TCRdb redid the calling of the RACE reads with MiXCR, one entry per CDR3 protein. The V and J calls here are based on TCRdb, not the publication. The repertoire includes 30,000 to 40,000 distinct CDR3 sequences, less than 5.5% of them detected once, and around 13% sits in the top ten. Germline CDR1 and CDR2: MNHEY and SVGAGI. The CDR3 extends over 15 amino acids. J gave up 4 bases and V 4 bases, and 8 bases lay outside the gene matches. Time point reported: healthy volunteer bleed at 6 weeks. Before extraction, the whole blood was not fractionated, and total RNA was taken from it. Study-wide points: Sensitizing with DPC caused no change in TCRs above 1 in 1000 frequency.

Source material: whole blood. This clonotype was obtained from a human donor in good health. Some clones in this sample may be carry-over from other donors' samples. The V call is TRBV6-5, the J call TRBJ2-7, with 9 bases fitting TRBD2. CDR3 in amino acids: CASSSLAGGDYEQYF. For the CDR3, the DNA is TGTGCCAGCAGTTCTCTCGCGGGGGGGGATTACGAGCAGTACTTC.